Shown below are 18 T cell receptor beta chains from a single sample sequenced in a study of radiation and T cells in renal cell carcinoma. Time point: baseline pretreatment blood. The treatment: 15 Gy SBRT to primary tumor, nephrectomy 4 weeks later. TCRdb keeps only in-frame clones here, not all; method: immunoSEQ multiplex PCR. This table holds more than 20,000 clones, roughly 80% found once. Sequenced material: blood, taken from a patient whose treatment included radiotherapy and nephrectomy. The receptors derive from a man in his sixties with renal cell carcinoma.

CDR3 DNA sequence: TGTGCCAGCTCACGGGGAGGTCTCACTGAAGCTTTCTTT. Amino acids: CASSRGGLTEAFF. The rearrangement uses TRBV18 and TRBJ1-1, with D uncertain. CDR1 KGHSH and CDR2 LQKENI come from the germline V gene. Trimming stripped 4 bases from V and 4 bases from J, with 10 bases between. The CDR3 consists of 13 residues.

V and J are TRBV9 and TRBJ2-7, with 7 nucleotides matching TRBD2. Germline-derived CDR1 and CDR2 are SGDLS and YYNGEE. Trimming cost V 4 bases and J 3 bases; bases outside gene matches: 10. The CDR3 contains 15 residues. The CDR3 here is CASSPAGVEGYEQYF. Here the CDR3 DNA reads TGTGCCAGCAGCCCCGCGGGGGTCGAGGGCTACGAGCAGTACTTC.

V gene TRBV5-1 combines with J gene TRBJ1-1; D unresolved. The CDR3 loop spans 14 amino acids. Germline CDR1 reads SGHRS; CDR2 reads YFSETQ. The V gene lost 4 bases and the J gene lost 1 base, with 11 bases spanning the gap. CDR3 loop: CASSRQGANTEAFF. The CDR3 bases are TGCGCCAGCAGCCGCCAAGGCGCGAACACTGAAGCTTTCTTT.

V gene TRBV7-9 combines with J gene TRBJ2-1; D remains ambiguous. The CDR3 consists of 15 residues. V lost 5 bases, J lost 3 bases, and 14 bases lay in between. CDR1 SEHNR and CDR2 FQNEAQ come from the germline V gene (reference sequence). Here the CDR3 reads CASSLPGSGYNEQFF. DNA for the CDR3: TGTGCCAGCAGCCTCCCAGGCTCGGGCTACAATGAGCAGTTCTTC.

This clone appeared a single time. The rearrangement joins TRBV2 to TRBJ2-5; D might be TRBD1 (6 bases). Trimming stripped 5 bases from V and 9 bases from J, with 13 bases between. The CDR3 runs to 12 residues. Germline lookup yields CDR1 SNHLY and CDR2 FYNNEI. In DNA form, the CDR3 reads TGTGCCAGCAGTACGACAGGTGGGGCCCAGTACTTC. Translation gives CASSTTGGAQYF.

The rearrangement uses TRBV9 and TRBJ2-3; a possible D gene is TRBD2 (5 bases). Germline values: CDR1 SGDLS, CDR2 YYNGEE. Trimming took off 3 bases at V and 6 bases at J, with 14 bases between the two ends. This CDR3 comprises 14 residues. The DNA of the CDR3 is TGTGCCAGCAGCGCCGGGGTAGCGTCTGATACGCAGTATTTT. It translates to CASSAGVASDTQYF.

As for this clone: Germline and junction disagree at one end, which may indicate a read error. V gene TRBV6-4 combines with J gene TRBJ1-1, with no clear D. The CDR3 extends over 13 amino acids. Germline-derived CDR1 and CDR2 are MRHNA and SNTAGT. The CDR3 bases are TGTGCCGGCAGCTCACAGTACGACACTGAAGCTTTCTTT. It specifies CAGSSQYDTEAFF.

The V call is TRBV13, the J call TRBJ2-5; D possibly matches TRBD1 or TRBD2 (5 bases each). The germline V gene encodes CDR1 PRHDT and CDR2 FYEKMQ (reference sequence). Trimming took off 2 bases at V and 7 bases at J, with 14 bases between the two ends. The CDR3 runs to 14 residues. The CDR3 sequence is CASSLYSSGGTQYF. Written as DNA, the CDR3 is TGTGCCAGCAGCTTATACTCCTCTGGGGGGACCCAGTACTTC.

The genes are TRBV25-1 and TRBJ2-7; 7 bases are a match to TRBD2. The CDR3 has 15 residues. Germline V gene sequence: CDR1 MGHDK, CDR2 SYGVNS. V trimming: 1 base; J trimming: 3 bases; junction bases outside the gene matches: 6. The CDR3 DNA is TGTGCCAGCAGTGAATCCTCGGGGGGTTACTACGAGCAGTACTTC. Residues: CASSESSGGYYEQYF.

This clone was seen only once. The V call is TRBV4-2, the J call TRBJ2-3, with D maybe TRBD2 (6 bases). The CDR3 runs 16 residues. The V gene's germline CDR1 is LGHNA and CDR2 YNFKEQ. V lost 4 bases and J 2 bases, leaving 16 bases between the germline ends. CDR3 sequence reads: CASSPAGGISTDTQYF. The CDR3, as DNA: TGTGCCAGCAGCCCGGCTGGGGGGATATCCACAGATACGCAGTATTTT.

V is TRBV2 and J is TRBJ2-5, with 7 bases lining up with TRBD1. The J call is doubtful: the DNA matches TRBJ2-7 better. CDR1 and CDR2 (germline): SNHLY, FYNNEI. This CDR3 has 14 amino acids. The CDR3 sequence is CAIPKGAGSYEQYF. For the CDR3, the DNA is TGTGCCATCCCTAAGGGGGCCGGTTCCTACGAGCAGTACTTC.

In this sample, this clone turned up once. V usage is TRBV7-9 and J usage is TRBJ1-1; the match to TRBD1 covers 9 bases. Germline V lookup: CDR1 SEHNR, CDR2 FQNEAQ (reference sequence). This CDR3 has 11 residues. With V trimmed by 11 bases and J by 11 bases, 9 bases remained unmatched. CDR3 region: CAGDRGAAAFF. Here the CDR3 DNA reads TGTGCCGGTGACAGGGGGGCGGCTGCTTTCTTT.

The chain uses TRBV2 and TRBJ2-3; D may be TRBD1 (6 bases). Trimming left V 10 bases short and J 2 bases short, with 13 bases between. From germline, CDR1 is SNHLY and CDR2 FYNNEI. This CDR3 comprises 13 residues. CDR3 DNA sequence: TGTGCCATACAGGGAATATTCACAGATACGCAGTATTTT. Protein product: CAIQGIFTDTQYF.

The chain couples TRBV5-6 to TRBJ1-1; no firm D call. The V end lost 0 bases, the J end lost 1 base, and 4 bases lay between the germline ends. The CDR3 is 13 residues long. The germline V gene encodes CDR1 SGHDT and CDR2 YYEEEE. For the CDR3, the DNA is TGTGCCAGCAGCTTGGCAGGGAACACTGAAGCTTTCTTT. Its translation is CASSLAGNTEAFF.

Concerning this clone: The same CDR3 arises from other DNA sequences in this sample as well. The chain uses TRBV5-1 and TRBJ2-7; no reliable D call. The V gene lost 0 bases and the J gene lost 0 bases, with 7 bases spanning the gap. The CDR3 length is 14 residues. Germline CDR1 is SGHRS and CDR2 is YFSETQ. This CDR3 reads CASSLDPSSYEQYF. In DNA, the CDR3 is TGCGCCAGCAGCTTGGATCCGAGCTCCTACGAGCAGTACTTC.

The chain employs TRBV6-1 and TRBJ1-6; D is ambiguous. The V end lost 7 bases, the J end lost 18 bases, and 13 bases lay between the germline ends. The CDR3 has 10 amino acids. Germline-derived CDR1 and CDR2 are MNHNS and SASEGT. The CDR3 DNA follows: TGTGCCAGCACCGACGACCATAGCCACTTT. Residues: CASTDDHSHF.

The V call is TRBV5-6, the J call TRBJ2-1; TRBD1 aligns across 9 bases. Germline V lookup: CDR1 SGHDT, CDR2 YYEEEE. The J segment lost 1 base and the V segment lost 4 bases, leaving 3 bases of the junction unmatched. The CDR3 is 15 residues long. CDR3 nucleotide sequence: TGTGCCAGCAGCAAGACAGGGGGATCCTACAATGAGCAGTTCTTC. It translates to CASSKTGGSYNEQFF.

The chain recombines TRBV2 with TRBJ2-5; 8 nucleotides match TRBD1. The CDR3 runs to 13 residues. Germline V gene data show CDR1 as SNHLY and CDR2 as FYNNEI. Trimming took 8 bases from V and 1 from J; bases not matched to a gene: 3. The CDR3 protein is CASLGQGQETQYF. CDR3 nucleotide sequence: TGTGCCAGCCTAGGACAGGGCCAAGAGACCCAGTACTTC.